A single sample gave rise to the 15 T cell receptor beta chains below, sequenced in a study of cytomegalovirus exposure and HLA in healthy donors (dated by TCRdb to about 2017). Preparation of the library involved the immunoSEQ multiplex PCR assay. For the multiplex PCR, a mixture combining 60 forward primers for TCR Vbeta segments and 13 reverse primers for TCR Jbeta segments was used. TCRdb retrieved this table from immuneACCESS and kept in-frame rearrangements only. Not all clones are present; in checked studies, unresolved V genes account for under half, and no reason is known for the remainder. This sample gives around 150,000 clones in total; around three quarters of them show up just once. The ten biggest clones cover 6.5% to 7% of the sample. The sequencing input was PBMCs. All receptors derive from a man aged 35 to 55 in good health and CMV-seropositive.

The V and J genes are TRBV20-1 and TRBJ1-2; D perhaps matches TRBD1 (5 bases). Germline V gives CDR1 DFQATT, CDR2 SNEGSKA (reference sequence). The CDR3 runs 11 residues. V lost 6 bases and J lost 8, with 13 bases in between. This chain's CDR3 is CSAKWGPGYTF. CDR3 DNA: TGCAGTGCCAAATGGGGCCCCGGCTACACCTTC.

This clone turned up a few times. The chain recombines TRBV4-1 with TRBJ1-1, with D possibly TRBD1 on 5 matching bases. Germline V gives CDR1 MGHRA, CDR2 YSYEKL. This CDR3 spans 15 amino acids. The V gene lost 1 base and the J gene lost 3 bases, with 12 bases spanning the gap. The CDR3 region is CASSQVGQGYTEAFF. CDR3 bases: TGCGCCAGCAGCCAAGTTGGCCAGGGTTACACTGAAGCTTTCTTT.

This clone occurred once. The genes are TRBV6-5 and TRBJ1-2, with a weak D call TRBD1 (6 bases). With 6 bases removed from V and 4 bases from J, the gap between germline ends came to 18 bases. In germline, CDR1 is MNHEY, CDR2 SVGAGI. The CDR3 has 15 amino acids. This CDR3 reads CASRKQGRASYGYTF. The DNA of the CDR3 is TGTGCCAGCAGAAAACAGGGCCGGGCGAGCTATGGCTACACCTTC.

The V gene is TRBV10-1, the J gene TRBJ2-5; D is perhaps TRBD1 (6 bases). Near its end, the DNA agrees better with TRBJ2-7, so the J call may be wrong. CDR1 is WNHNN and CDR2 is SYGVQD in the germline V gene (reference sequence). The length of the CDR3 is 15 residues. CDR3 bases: TGCGCCAGCAGTGAGTACCGGGACACCCTATACGAGCAGTACTTC. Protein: CASSEYRDTLYEQYF.

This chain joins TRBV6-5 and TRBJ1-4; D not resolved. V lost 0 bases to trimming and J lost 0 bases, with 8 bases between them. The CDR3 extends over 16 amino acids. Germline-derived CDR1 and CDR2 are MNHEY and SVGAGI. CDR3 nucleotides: TGTGCCAGCAGTTACTCACACATTGCAACTAATGAAAAACTGTTTTTT. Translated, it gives CASSYSHIATNEKLFF.

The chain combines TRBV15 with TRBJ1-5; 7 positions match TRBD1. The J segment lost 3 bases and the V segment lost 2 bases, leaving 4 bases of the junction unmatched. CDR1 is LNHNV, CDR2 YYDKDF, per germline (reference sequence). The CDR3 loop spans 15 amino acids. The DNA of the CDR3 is TGTGCCACCAGCAGACGGACAGGACACAATCAGCCCCAGCATTTT. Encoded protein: CATSRRTGHNQPQHF.

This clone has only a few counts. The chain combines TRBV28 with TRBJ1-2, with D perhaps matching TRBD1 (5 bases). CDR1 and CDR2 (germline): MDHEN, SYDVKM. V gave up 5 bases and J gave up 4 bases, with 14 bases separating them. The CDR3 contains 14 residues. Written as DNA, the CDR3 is TGTGCCAGCAGTGGGGGATGGGGAGGCTATGGCTACACCTTC. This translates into CASSGGWGGYGYTF.

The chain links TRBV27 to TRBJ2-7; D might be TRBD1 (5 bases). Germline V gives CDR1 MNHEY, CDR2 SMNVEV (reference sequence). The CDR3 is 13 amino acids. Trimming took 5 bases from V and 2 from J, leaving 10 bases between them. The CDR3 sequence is CASSPGATYEQYF. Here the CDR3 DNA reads TGTGCCAGCAGTCCTGGGGCGACCTACGAGCAGTACTTC.

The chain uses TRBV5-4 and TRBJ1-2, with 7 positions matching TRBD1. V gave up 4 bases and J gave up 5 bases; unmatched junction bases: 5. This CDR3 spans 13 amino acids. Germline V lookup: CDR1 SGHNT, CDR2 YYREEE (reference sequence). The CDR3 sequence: CASSTRDRYGYTF. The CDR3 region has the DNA TGTGCCAGCAGCACCCGGGACAGATATGGCTACACCTTC.

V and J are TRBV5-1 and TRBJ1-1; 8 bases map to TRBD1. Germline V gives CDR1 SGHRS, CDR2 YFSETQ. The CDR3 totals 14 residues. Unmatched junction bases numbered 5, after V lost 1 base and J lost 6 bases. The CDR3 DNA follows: TGCGCCAGCAGCTTGAGTCAGGGGGCTGCTGAAGCTTTCTTT. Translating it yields CASSLSQGAAEAFF.

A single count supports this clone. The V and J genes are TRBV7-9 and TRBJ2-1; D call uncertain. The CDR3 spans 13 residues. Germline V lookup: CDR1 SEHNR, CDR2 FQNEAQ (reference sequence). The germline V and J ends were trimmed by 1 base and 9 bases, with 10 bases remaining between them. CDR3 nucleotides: TGTGCCAGCAGCTTAGATCAGGCTACTGAGCAGTTCTTC. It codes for CASSLDQATEQFF.

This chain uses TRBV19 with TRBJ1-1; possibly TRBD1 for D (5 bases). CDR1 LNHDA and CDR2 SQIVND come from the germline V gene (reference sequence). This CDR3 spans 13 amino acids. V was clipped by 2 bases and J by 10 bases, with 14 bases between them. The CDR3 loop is CASSILAGQGAFF. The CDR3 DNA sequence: TGTGCCAGTAGTATACTGGCGGGGCAGGGAGCTTTCTTT.

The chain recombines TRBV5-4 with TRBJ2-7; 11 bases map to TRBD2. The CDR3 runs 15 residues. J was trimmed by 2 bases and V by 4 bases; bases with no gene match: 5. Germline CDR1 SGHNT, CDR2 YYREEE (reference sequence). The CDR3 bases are TGTGCCAGCAGCATAGGGACTAGCGGCCCCTACGAGCAGTACTTC. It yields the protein CASSIGTSGPYEQYF.

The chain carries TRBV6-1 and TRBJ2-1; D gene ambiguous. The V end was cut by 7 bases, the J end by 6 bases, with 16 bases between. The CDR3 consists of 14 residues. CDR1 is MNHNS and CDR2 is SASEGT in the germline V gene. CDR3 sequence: CASTQTFYRNEQFF. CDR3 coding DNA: TGTGCCAGCACACAGACCTTCTATCGCAATGAGCAGTTCTTC.

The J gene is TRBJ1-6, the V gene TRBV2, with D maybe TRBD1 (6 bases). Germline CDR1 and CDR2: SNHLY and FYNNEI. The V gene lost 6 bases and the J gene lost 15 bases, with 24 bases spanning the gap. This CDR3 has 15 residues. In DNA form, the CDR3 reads TGTGCCAGCAGGGACCCGAGGACAGCCCGCTCCCTCCTCCACTTT. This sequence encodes CASRDPRTARSLLHF.